This TCR beta chain was documented in a study of T-cell memory formation after mild COVID-19 (dated by TCRdb to 2020 to 2022). For context, the study as a whole: Most TCR sequence clusters were specific to one of the two donors. Longitudinal TCRalpha and TCRbeta repertoire sequencing tracked T-cell clones expanding and contracting after mild COVID-19 in two donors. The cohort was made up of two young adult volunteers, one female and one male, who were previously healthy.

Including cysteine and phenylalanine, the CDR3 has 16 amino acids. CDR3 DNA only is kept here, 48 bases in frame from base 1. V is reduced by 3 bases and J by 6 bases, leaving a spacing of 15 bases between them. CDR1 is given as SEHNR and CDR2 as FQNEAQ, both from the germline V gene (reference sequence). The full study reports these points: Clones that contracted from day 15 to 85 showed balanced CD4/CD8 phenotypes, whereas a second wave of clones that expanded from day 15 to 37 leaned towards CD4+. The second-wave clones that peaked on day 37 were not confirmed to be SARS-CoV-2 specific. Some responding clones were detected in pre-infection memory, which suggested that pre-existing cross-reactive memory T cells had joined the SARS-CoV-2 response. Contracting CD4+ clones appeared mostly in the CM and EM memory subsets, whereas CD8+ clones were enriched in EMRA. Only two mild cases were covered in the study, and larger cohorts including severe cases with pre-infection samples were considered necessary.

Sequencer: Illumina NovaSeq 6000. TCRalpha and TCRbeta cDNA libraries were constructed by 5'RACE with constant-segment primers, with sample barcodes and unique molecular identifiers being introduced. RNA was extracted from every sample with Trizol reagent. The libraries were amplified in two PCR steps, and the second step added a second sample barcode and Illumina TruSeq adapters. Libraries were sequenced on an Illumina NovaSeq with 2 x 150 bp paired-end reads. Regarding the original processing steps: The reads were demultiplexed and collapsed into UMI-guided consensus sequences using migec v1.2.7. Using mixcr v2.1.11, the UMI consensuses were aligned to TRA and TRB V and J templates and assembled into clonotypes. Expanded or contracted clonotypes were those called significant by both edgeR and NoisET, with noise models trained on biological replicates. For edgeR calls, a false discovery rate-adjusted p below 0.01 and a log2 fold-change threshold of 1 were applied. As an exploratory analysis of dynamics, max-normalized trajectories of the 1000 most abundant clonotypes were examined with PCA combined with hierarchical clustering. The CD4 or CD8 phenotype of responding clones was assigned using the separately sequenced CD4+ and CD8+ repertoires. TCRdb trimmed public reads at Q25 via fastp, called clones via MiXCR and kept in-frame beta chains. Here each entry gathers all rows of one CDR3 protein and keeps the most common genes and DNA. These V and J calls rely on TCRdb rather than the paper's analysis. The sample records 550,000 to 700,000 distinct CDR3 sequences, 15% to 20% of which are singletons. Around 7.8% of the sample is in the top ten clones.

Ficoll-Paque density gradient centrifugation was the method used to isolate PBMCs. The sample holds a few counts of this clonotype. The antigen it recognizes is unknown. Per-base quality was not reported, and no clone a single base away is much larger than it. Sequenced input: PBMCs or a T cell subset sorted from them (not recorded which). The origin of this receptor is an adult woman who had mild COVID-19 (a few samples of this study predate the infection). The sample titles of this study are shuffled in the database, so cell type and time point are left out; the donor was told from shared clones. The chain is assembled from TRBV7-9 and TRBJ1-6; no confident D gene assignment can be made. The DNA sequence is TGTGCCAGCAGCTTTTCGGCAGGAGGCCCTAATTCACCCCTCCACTTT. This yields the protein CASSFSAGGPNSPLHF.